This TCR beta chain was found in a study of cytomegalovirus exposure and HLA in healthy donors. Study-level information: Drawn from HLA-typed donors, approximately 85 million unique TCRs were held in an early data release. Study-wide points: A further, later analysis showed that HLA-associated TCR beta chains (compared with equally common others) were more clonally expanded. Cytomegalovirus status, reportedly, was diagnosed with high specificity and sensitivity by the classifier. The authors later found TCR association rates varying by HLA locus, with DRB1 most and HLA-C fewest.

Use of 60 Vbeta and 13 Jbeta primers characterized the PCR. Produced via immunoSEQ multiplex PCR; TCRdb's table is partial and in-frame only. The data contain approximately 250,000 clones, roughly 81% of them singletons. Germline V gene lookup returns CDR1 SGHRS and CDR2 YFSETQ. The CDR3 runs 13 residues. Trimming stripped 0 bases from V and 5 bases from J, with 6 bases between. This clone was seen a few times. Its specificity is not known. Other DNA sequences in this specimen translate into the identical CDR3. V gene TRBV5-1 combines with J gene TRBJ1-5; D gene ambiguous. The receptor's source is a girl aged 2 to 10 in good health and CMV-seronegative. Sequencing input: PBMCs. This CDR3 is CASSLGGDQPQHF. CDR3 nucleotides: TGCGCCAGCAGCTTGGGTGGAGATCAGCCCCAGCATTTT.